This paragraph reports one T cell receptor (beta chain). The data were taken from a study of cytomegalovirus exposure and HLA in healthy donors. Data came from immunoSEQ multiplex PCR; TCRdb stores just in-frame clones and leaves some out. The table lists approximately 110,000 clones, about nine tenths of them singletons. This CDR3 has 15 amino acids. Per germline, CDR1 LGHNA and CDR2 YNFKEQ. Trimming cost V 3 bases and J 3 bases; bases outside gene matches: 7. The donors were members of the validation cohort, which comprised 90 to 150 subjects and was separate from the first cohort of 666 subjects. This chain uses TRBV4-2 with TRBJ2-5; TRBD1 agrees at 7 bases. The origin of this receptor is a woman in her late teens or twenties in good health and CMV-seronegative. Sample: PBMCs. The CDR3, as DNA: TGTGCCAGCAGCCAGGGTTTGACAGGGAAAGAGACCCAGTACTTC. Translated, it gives CASSQGLTGKETQYF.